In its sample, the clone carrying this TCR beta chain was seen a few times. The antigen is unknown. Using its own MiXCR run on the 5' RACE reads, TCRdb lists one record per CDR3 protein. The sample lists about 500,000 distinct CDR3 sequences; 13% to 15% were seen once. This sample is part of a study of identical twins. Overall study findings and caveats: Zero-insertion findings could be partly confounded by invariant cells (MAIT and iNKT cells).

This CDR3 contains 15 residues. The V and J ends lost 3 bases and 2 bases respectively, with 8 bases between them. Germline V gene data show CDR1 as MDHEN and CDR2 as SYDVKM. The same sample was also used in a study of yellow fever vaccine responses in identical twins.

The TCR comes from a woman aged 18-30 years in good health. Sequenced sample: CD4+ T cells sorted from blood. This chain connects TRBV28 to TRBJ2-6; a weak D match, TRBD2 (5 bases). This chain's CDR3 is CASSLRRTGANVLTF. For the CDR3, the DNA is TGTGCCAGCAGTTTGAGGAGGACTGGGGCCAACGTCCTGACTTTC.